This TCR beta chain was recovered during a study of blood T cell repertoires in COVID-19. Study context: The analysed material was cDNA or gDNA that came from T cells, B-cell-depleted T cells, or PBMCs.

The Seattle patients, enrolled during active infection, were followed longitudinally. Profiled with immunoSEQ multiplex PCR; TCRdb holds only in-frame clones, not every one. The table records over 130,000 clones, roughly 89% of them present only once. The CDR3 totals 18 residues. Germline CDR1 and CDR2: MDHEN and SYDVKM. Trimming cost V 3 bases and J 4 bases, with 22 bases left between them. This clonotype originated in a man younger than 40 with COVID-19, enrolled during active disease. Sequencing was performed on peripheral blood. V gene TRBV28 combines with J gene TRBJ1-5; no reliable D call. The CDR3 loop reads CASSFSEPGLMGNQPQHF. The CDR3 DNA reads as TGTGCCAGCAGTTTCTCCGAACCGGGATTGATGGGGAATCAGCCCCAGCATTTT. Complete variable domain (other parts from reference TRBV28 and TRBJ1-5): DVKVTQSSRYLVKRTGEKVFLECVQDMDHENMFWYRQDPGLGLRLIYFSYDVKMKEKGDIPEGYSVSREKKERFSLILESASTNQTSMYLCASSFSEPGLMGNQPQHFGDGTRLSIL.